This T cell receptor beta chain was captured in a study of T-cell memory formation after mild COVID-19. Study-level points and caveats: The CD4+ clones that contracted clustered mainly within CM and EM, and the CD8+ clones concentrated in EMRA.

TCRdb re-derived calls from the 5' RACE reads in MiXCR, one entry per CDR3 protein. The data contain about 130,000 distinct CDR3 sequences, 25% of them singletons. The CDR3 has 16 amino acids. Germline assignment: CDR1 SGHTA and CDR2 FQGNSA. After removal of 2 bases from V and 3 bases from J, the junction contained 6 bases not matched to a gene. For this clonotype: The antigen remains unidentified.

Material: PBMCs or a T cell subset sorted from them (not recorded which). This sequence joins TRBV7-2 and TRBJ2-7; 11 nucleotides align to TRBD2. The source of this sequence is an adult woman who had mild COVID-19 (a few samples of this study predate the infection). Cell type and time point are not known. CDR3 DNA: TGTGCCAGCAGCTTATCCGGGACTAGCGGATTCTACGAGCAGTACTTC. This encodes CASSLSGTSGFYEQYF.